Listed below are T cell receptor beta chains from one sample, sequenced in a study of T cell responses to AZD1222 COVID-19 vaccine. Sequencing used immunoSEQ multiplex PCR; TCRdb keeps in-frame clones, though not all of them. This repertoire shows fewer than 100,000 clones, around 88% found once; its top ten account for approximately 10%. The sequencing used peripheral blood, collected 28 days after the second AZD1222 dose. These receptors all come from an adult who received the AZD1222 COVID-19 vaccine. Each CDR3 is given with its conserved first and last residue. Fields, in order: CDR3 DNA, CDR3 protein, J gene, clone size, D gene, V gene. D genes are given only for firm matches. Some rows mark clone size as missing; the rest say once, few, many or name a class of expanded clone.

cdr3_nt: TGCGCCAGCAGCCAGACGGAGACGGGTAACAATGAGCAGTTCTTC
cdr3_aa: CASSQTETGNNEQFF
j_call: TRBJ2-1
clone_size: NA
d_call: NA
v_call: TRBV5-1

cdr3_nt: TGTGCCAGCACCTGGAGTGACACCGGGGAGCTGTTTTTT
cdr3_aa: CASTWSDTGELFF
j_call: TRBJ2-2
clone_size: NA
d_call: NA
v_call: TRBV12-3/TRBV12-4

cdr3_nt: TGTGCCAGCAGCGTAAGGGACGGCTACACTGAAGCTTTCTTT
cdr3_aa: CASSVRDGYTEAFF
j_call: TRBJ1-1
clone_size: NA
d_call: NA
v_call: TRBV9

cdr3_nt: TGTGCCAGCAGCGTAGGAGTGAGGCGGGCCTCCGATGGCTACACCTTC
cdr3_aa: CASSVGVRRASDGYTF
j_call: TRBJ1-2
clone_size: NA
d_call: NA
v_call: TRBV9

cdr3_nt: TGTGCCAGCAGCGCGACACTCGACGTCTATGGCTACACCTTC
cdr3_aa: CASSATLDVYGYTF
j_call: TRBJ1-2
clone_size: NA
d_call: NA
v_call: TRBV9

cdr3_nt: TGTGCCAGCTCCCTAGGATCGGGAAACACCATATATTTT
cdr3_aa: CASSLGSGNTIYF
j_call: TRBJ1-3
clone_size: NA
d_call: NA
v_call: TRBV12-3/TRBV12-4

cdr3_nt: TGTGCCACCAGTGTTACATTAGGTGTCGGGGCCGGGGAGCTGTTTTTT
cdr3_aa: CATSVTLGVGAGELFF
j_call: TRBJ2-2
clone_size: NA
d_call: NA
v_call: TRBV24-1

cdr3_nt: TGTGCCAGCACCGAGAACTTGGGTCAGCCCCAGCATTTT
cdr3_aa: CASTENLGQPQHF
j_call: TRBJ1-5
clone_size: NA
d_call: NA
v_call: TRBV5-8

cdr3_nt: TGCGCCAGCACCCTGGGGGGGGCCGGTGAGCAGTTCTTC
cdr3_aa: CASTLGGAGEQFF
j_call: TRBJ2-1
clone_size: NA
d_call: NA
v_call: TRBV5-1

cdr3_nt: TGCGCCAGCAGCCAAGGGACAGGGGACCGGGCCAACGTCCTGACTTTC
cdr3_aa: CASSQGTGDRANVLTF
j_call: TRBJ2-6
clone_size: NA
d_call: TRBD1
v_call: TRBV4-3

cdr3_nt: TGTGCCAGCAGTTACAGATTCGTCAATCAGCCCCAGCATTTT
cdr3_aa: CASSYRFVNQPQHF
j_call: TRBJ1-5
clone_size: NA
d_call: NA
v_call: TRBV27

cdr3_nt: TGTGCCAGCAGCCCTAATTCAGGGGAAGCATACGAGCAGTACTTC
cdr3_aa: CASSPNSGEAYEQYF
j_call: TRBJ2-7
clone_size: once
d_call: NA
v_call: TRBV11-2

cdr3_nt: TGTGCCAGCAGACCGACGGAGTGGGGAGTTCTCCAGCTGTTTTTT
cdr3_aa: CASRPTEWGVLQLFF
j_call: TRBJ2-2
clone_size: NA
d_call: NA
v_call: TRBV6-5

cdr3_nt: TGTGCCACCAGCAGAGAGGGCACTAATGAAAAACTGTTTTTT
cdr3_aa: CATSREGTNEKLFF
j_call: TRBJ1-4
clone_size: few
d_call: NA
v_call: TRBV15

cdr3_nt: TGTGCCAGCAGTGACTCAGCCCAGGGAAGCCTTTCACCCCTCCACTTT
cdr3_aa: CASSDSAQGSLSPLHF
j_call: TRBJ1-6
clone_size: NA
d_call: NA
v_call: TRBV6-4

cdr3_nt: TGTGCCAGCAGCGTTGATGGTGGGAGTTGGACCGGGGAGCTGTTTTTT
cdr3_aa: CASSVDGGSWTGELFF
j_call: TRBJ2-2
clone_size: NA
d_call: NA
v_call: TRBV9

cdr3_nt: TGTGCCAGCAAGTCCTTGTCAGGGACAGATACGCAGTATTTT
cdr3_aa: CASKSLSGTDTQYF
j_call: TRBJ2-3
clone_size: NA
d_call: NA
v_call: TRBV7-9

cdr3_nt: TGTGCCAGCAGTGATCGATCCAACGGGGAGCTGTTTTTT
cdr3_aa: CASSDRSNGELFF
j_call: TRBJ2-2
clone_size: once
d_call: NA
v_call: TRBV12-3/TRBV12-4

cdr3_nt: TGTGCCAGCAGCTTGGAGAGGGGGGCCACTGAAGCTTTCTTT
cdr3_aa: CASSLERGATEAFF
j_call: TRBJ1-1
clone_size: NA
d_call: NA
v_call: TRBV5-6

cdr3_nt: TGTGCCAGCAGCCAATCGGTCAGGGCCGAACAGCCCCAGCATTTT
cdr3_aa: CASSQSVRAEQPQHF
j_call: TRBJ1-5
clone_size: NA
d_call: NA
v_call: TRBV16

cdr3_nt: TGTGCCAGTAGTATAGACAGGGACACTGAAGCTTTCTTT
cdr3_aa: CASSIDRDTEAFF
j_call: TRBJ1-1
clone_size: once
d_call: NA
v_call: TRBV19

cdr3_nt: TGTGCCAGCAGCGTAGGACAGTTAGAGACCCAGTACTTC
cdr3_aa: CASSVGQLETQYF
j_call: TRBJ2-5
clone_size: NA
d_call: NA
v_call: TRBV7-2

cdr3_nt: TGTGCCAGCGTAAACAGCCTGAGCAATCAGCCCCAGCATTTT
cdr3_aa: CASVNSLSNQPQHF
j_call: TRBJ1-5
clone_size: once
d_call: NA
v_call: TRBV2

cdr3_nt: TGTGCCAGCAGCCCGGGACTAGCGGGGGCTTACAATGAGCAGTTCTTC
cdr3_aa: CASSPGLAGAYNEQFF
j_call: TRBJ2-1
clone_size: NA
d_call: TRBD2
v_call: TRBV7-9

cdr3_nt: TGTGCCAGCAGCTTAGCTCGGGACGGTTATAGCAATCAGCCCCAGCATTTT
cdr3_aa: CASSLARDGYSNQPQHF
j_call: TRBJ1-5
clone_size: NA
d_call: NA
v_call: TRBV7-2

cdr3_nt: TGTGCCAGCAGCGTAGTCGGGACAGGGGACGAGCAGTACTTC
cdr3_aa: CASSVVGTGDEQYF
j_call: TRBJ2-7
clone_size: NA
d_call: TRBD1
v_call: TRBV9

cdr3_nt: TGTGCCAGCAGCTCGATGACTAGTCCTGCGGAGACCCAGTACTTC
cdr3_aa: CASSSMTSPAETQYF
j_call: TRBJ2-5
clone_size: NA
d_call: NA
v_call: TRBV3-1/TRBV3-2

cdr3_nt: TGTGCCAGCAACTTGGGGACTAACTATGGCTACACCTTC
cdr3_aa: CASNLGTNYGYTF
j_call: TRBJ1-2
clone_size: NA
d_call: NA
v_call: TRBV12-3/TRBV12-4

cdr3_nt: TGCGCCAGCAGCCAAGAATACGGGCGTCGAACTTACGAGCAGTACTTC
cdr3_aa: CASSQEYGRRTYEQYF
j_call: TRBJ2-7
clone_size: few
d_call: NA
v_call: TRBV4-3

cdr3_nt: TGCAGCGTCTGGGGGGGACAGGGGGCCGACGAGCAGTACTTC
cdr3_aa: CSVWGGQGADEQYF
j_call: TRBJ2-7
clone_size: NA
d_call: TRBD1
v_call: TRBV29-1